One and the same sample provided the 14 T cell receptor beta chains below, sequenced in a study of blood T cell repertoires in COVID-19. Method: immunoSEQ multiplex PCR; TCRdb's copy keeps in-frame clones and lacks some. The data contain under 80,000 clones, about 90% of them singletons. Specimen: peripheral blood. The source is a man aged 60 to 75 with acute or convalescent COVID-19.

Here the CDR3 DNA reads TGTGCCAGCAGCTCACAGGGGGCTCGCCCTATGAACACTGAAGCTTTCTTT. It specifies CASSSQGARPMNTEAFF. The rearrangement joins TRBV7-2 to TRBJ1-1, with 9 bases aligning to TRBD1. Germline lookup yields CDR1 SGHTA and CDR2 FQGNSA. Trimming cost V 4 bases and J 0 bases; bases outside gene matches: 9. The CDR3 is 17 amino acids.

The V gene is TRBV28, the J gene TRBJ2-3; D is unresolved. The CDR3 loop spans 13 amino acids. The germline V gene has CDR1 MDHEN and CDR2 SYDVKM. Trimming left V 4 bases short and J 4 bases short, with 9 bases between. CDR3 bases: TGTGCCAGCAGTTCTCTAAACCCAGATACGCAGTATTTT. This encodes CASSSLNPDTQYF.

CDR3 sequence: CASSERGWAGYTF. In nucleotides, the CDR3 is TGTGCCAGCAGTGAACGAGGGTGGGCTGGCTACACCTTC. The chain uses TRBV25-1 and TRBJ1-2, with D hard to call. The CDR3 is 13 amino acids. V dropped 2 bases and J dropped 7 bases, with 11 bases sitting between them. The germline gives CDR1 MGHDK, CDR2 SYGVNS.

The chain uses TRBV11-3 and TRBJ2-7; TRBD2 matches at 11 bases. Germline V CDR1 and CDR2: SGHNT, YENEEA. V was clipped by 8 bases and J by 7 bases; unmatched bases: 7. The CDR3 has 13 amino acids. The CDR3 sequence: CASCSGGALEQYF. The CDR3 nucleotides are TGTGCCAGCTGTAGCGGGGGGGCGCTTGAGCAGTACTTC. Together with reference TRBV11-3 and TRBJ2-7, the CDR3 gives the full variable domain: EAGVVQSPRYKIIEKKQPVAFWCNPISGHNTLYWYLQNLGQGPELLIRYENEEAVDDSQLPKDRFSAERLKGVDSTLKIQPAELGDSAVYLCASCSGGALEQYFGPGTRLTVT.

The chain couples TRBV2 to TRBJ2-1; 12 bases align to TRBD1. V was clipped by 8 bases and J by 7 bases; unmatched bases: 6. CDR3 length: 14 residues. The germline CDR1 and CDR2 sequences are SNHLY and FYNNEI. CDR3 loop: CASQPGQGANEQFF. CDR3 bases: TGTGCCAGCCAACCGGGACAGGGGGCAAATGAGCAGTTCTTC.

The chain employs TRBV29-1 and TRBJ1-5, with 8 bases lining up with TRBD1. The V segment lost 5 bases and the J segment 3 bases; nucleotides outside the gene matches: 3. There are 13 residues in the CDR3. In germline, CDR1 is SQVTM, CDR2 ANQGSEA. CDR3 coding DNA: TGCAGCGTTAAACAGGGGGTCAATCAGCCCCAGCATTTT. This sequence encodes CSVKQGVNQPQHF.

This chain joins TRBV5-1 and TRBJ2-7; D is possibly TRBD2 (7 bases). CDR1 and CDR2 from the germline V gene are SGHRS and YFSETQ. V shed 3 bases and J shed 6 bases, with 25 bases lying between them. CDR3 length: 17 amino acids. The CDR3 nucleotides read TGCGCCAGCAGCTGGGGGGCCGGGGGGAACTACATATCCGAGCAGTACTTC. This sequence encodes CASSWGAGGNYISEQYF.

Concerning this clone: At one of its ends the junction is not consistent with the germline gene, which may arise from a read error. CDR3 coding DNA: TGTGCCAGCAGCTTCAGACTAGCGGGGGCCGAAGAGAGCCAGTACTTC. It translates to CASSFRLAGAEESQYF. The chain combines TRBV4-2 with TRBJ2-5, with 12 bases matching TRBD2. The CDR3 is 16 residues long. CDR1 is LGHNA, CDR2 YNFKEQ, per germline.

This chain links TRBV27 with TRBJ2-6; 13 bases match TRBD2. J lost 3 bases, V lost 5 bases, and 4 bases had no gene match. The CDR3 totals 17 residues. The germline gives CDR1 MNHEY, CDR2 SMNVEV (reference sequence). The CDR3 nucleotides read TGTGCCAGCAGTGTCGGACTAGCGGGGGTTGGGGCCAACGTCCTGACTTTC. This gives the protein CASSVGLAGVGANVLTF.

The rearrangement links TRBV27 to TRBJ2-1; TRBD1 agrees at 9 bases. J lost 2 bases, V lost 3 bases, and 17 bases had no gene match. The germline gives CDR1 MNHEY, CDR2 SMNVEV (reference sequence). This CDR3 has 20 amino acids. CDR3 in amino acids: CASSFRPNSGTGKTYNEQFF. The CDR3 DNA reads as TGTGCCAGCAGTTTCCGACCAAACTCCGGGACAGGGAAAACCTACAATGAGCAGTTCTTC.

The chain carries TRBV27 and TRBJ2-1, with 13 bases matching TRBD2. Germline V gene lookup returns CDR1 MNHEY and CDR2 SMNVEV (reference sequence). The V gene end was trimmed by 5 bases and the J gene end by 1 base; junction bases not matched to a gene: 8. CDR3 length equals 18 residues. DNA for the CDR3: TGTGCCAGCAGTCCCACTAGCGGGGGGGCGATATCCTACAATGAGCAGTTCTTC. Translating it yields CASSPTSGGAISYNEQFF.

The chain recombines TRBV5-6 with TRBJ2-2, with D maybe TRBD1 (5 bases). The CDR3 length is 13 residues. With 1 base removed from V and 6 bases from J, the gap between germline ends came to 7 bases. Germline CDR1 and CDR2: SGHDT and YYEEEE. CDR3 amino acids: CASSLSRAGELFF. Here the CDR3 DNA reads TGTGCCAGCAGCTTGAGCAGGGCCGGGGAGCTGTTTTTT. The full variable domain, its missing parts supplied by reference TRBV5-6 and TRBJ2-2, is DAGVTQSPTHLIKTRGQQVTLRCSPKSGHDTVSWYQQALGQGPQFIFQYYEEEERQRGNFPDRFSGHQFPNYSSELNVNALLLGDSALYLCASSLSRAGELFFGEGSRLTVL.

The gene calls are TRBV7-2 and TRBJ1-5; 7 bases align to TRBD1. The CDR3 contains 15 residues. V was pared by 1 base and J by 6 bases, with 6 bases of the junction left unmatched. Germline V lookup: CDR1 SGHTA, CDR2 FQGNSA. The CDR3 sequence: CASSLGGGPVQPQHF. The CDR3 nucleotides read TGTGCCAGCAGCTTAGGAGGGGGCCCCGTTCAGCCCCAGCATTTT.

The rearrangement joins TRBV28 to TRBJ1-2, with TRBD1 matching 7 bases. Germline V gene lookup returns CDR1 MDHEN and CDR2 SYDVKM. V lost 6 bases and J lost 0; bases outside the gene matches: 13. The CDR3 contains 17 residues. The CDR3 nucleotides are TGTGCCAGCAGAACCCCAACCCGACAGGGAGCTAACTATGGCTACACCTTC. Protein: CASRTPTRQGANYGYTF.